Listed below are T cell receptor beta chains from one sample, sequenced in a study of a mutant IDH1 vaccine in newly diagnosed glioma. The method was immunoSEQ multiplex PCR; TCRdb's version includes in-frame clones alone and lacks a portion of them. Of around 54,000 clones listed, about nine tenths are singletons. Antigens of these TCRs are unknown. Source: PBMCs, taken from a glioma patient whose treatment included an IDH1 peptide vaccine. The receptors here all came from a middle-aged man with glioma. The CDR3 runs from the conserved cysteine through the conserved F or W. The D gene is left open where the match is weak. Not all rows give a size; the values are once, few, many and, for expanded clones, a class.

v_gene	abundance	len	d_gene	j_gene	CDR3nt	CDR3aa
TRBV2	.	13	.	TRBJ1-3	TGTGCCAGCAACCTCTATTTGCAGAACACCATATATTTT	CASNLYLQNTIYF
TRBV2	.	13	.	TRBJ2-3	TGTGCCAGCAGTCGACGGGACACAGATACGCAGTATTTT	CASSRRDTDTQYF
TRBV4-2	.	16	.	TRBJ1-1	TGTGCCAGCAGCCAAGATCACGTTGGGGGATTGACTGAAGCTTTCTTT	CASSQDHVGGLTEAFF
TRBV5-1	.	15	TRBD2	TRBJ2-7	TGCGCCAGCAGCCCAACTAGCGGGAGGGCCCGGGAGCAGTACTTC	CASSPTSGRAREQYF
TRBV2	once	13	.	TRBJ1-1	TGTGCCAGCAGTGCGGGACGGAACACTGAAGCTTTCTTT	CASSAGRNTEAFF
TRBV6-5	.	15	TRBD2	TRBJ2-2	TGTGCCAGCAGGACTAGCGGGACGAACACCGGGGAGCTGTTTTTT	CASRTSGTNTGELFF
TRBV28	.	16	TRBD1	TRBJ1-4	TGTGCCAGCAGCCGACTACAGGGGAAGGCTAATGAAAAACTGTTTTTT	CASSRLQGKANEKLFF
TRBV19	.	16	.	TRBJ1-1	TGTGCCAGTAGTAATGGGCCGGGGTACATGAACACTGAAGCTTTCTTT	CASSNGPGYMNTEAFF
TRBV5-6	.	16	TRBD1	TRBJ1-2	TGTGCCAGCAGCTTGGACACGGGACAGGGAATCGGCGGCTACACCTTC	CASSLDTGQGIGGYTF
TRBV27	.	17	.	TRBJ1-3	TGTGCCAGCAGTCCAAGGTATTTCGCGAGCTCTGGAAACACCATATATTTT	CASSPRYFASSGNTIYF
TRBV9	.	14	.	TRBJ2-1	TGTGCCAGCAGCGTTGCGCTTTCAGACAATGAGCAGTTCTTC	CASSVALSDNEQFF
TRBV6-5	.	10	.	TRBJ2-7	TGTGCCAGCAGGGAATACGAGCAGTACTTC	CASREYEQYF
TRBV21-1	.	17	.	TRBJ2-7	TGTGCCAGCAGCAAACCGCGGCCCGGGGGTCCCTCCTACGAGCAGTACTTC	CASSKPRPGGPSYEQYF
TRBV5-4	.	14	.	TRBJ1-4	TGTGCCAGCAGCTTGGGACAAAATAATGAAAAACTGTTTTTT	CASSLGQNNEKLFF
TRBV10-3	.	13	TRBD1	TRBJ2-5	TGTGCCATCAGTGAGGACAGGGGAGAGACCCAGTACTTC	CAISEDRGETQYF
TRBV28	.	13	.	TRBJ1-5	TGTGCCAGCGCCGCCATCCTAAATCAGCCCCAGCATTTT	CASAAILNQPQHF
TRBV6-4	.	12	.	TRBJ2-7	TGTGCCAGCAGGAGAGGTAGAGACGAGCAGTACTTC	CASRRGRDEQYF
TRBV28	.	15	.	TRBJ1-2	TGTGCCAGCAGTTTATCCCAGGGTGGGATCTATGGCTACACCTTC	CASSLSQGGIYGYTF
TRBV28	.	11	.	TRBJ1-2	TGTGCCAGCCGTGCGGGCTATGGCTACACCTTC	CASRAGYGYTF
TRBV27	.	15	.	TRBJ1-1	TGTGCCAGCAGTCCAAGGGGCCTCTTGAACACTGAAGCTTTCTTT	CASSPRGLLNTEAFF
TRBV5-1	few	17	TRBD1	TRBJ2-6	TGCGCCAGCAGCTTCCAGGGGGTAGCGTCTGGGGCCAACGTCCTGACTTTC	CASSFQGVASGANVLTF
TRBV7-8	.	16	.	TRBJ2-6	TGTGCCAGCAGCTTAGCTAGGGGTAGGGGGGCCAACGTCCTGACTTTC	CASSLARGRGANVLTF
TRBV5-6	.	14	.	TRBJ2-2	TGTGCCAGCAGCTTTTCACTGAACACCGGGGAGCTGTTTTTT	CASSFSLNTGELFF
TRBV29-1	.	15	TRBD1	TRBJ2-5	TGCAGCGTTGAAACGCAGGGGGCCGGGGTTTGGACCCAGTACTTC	CSVETQGAGVWTQYF
TRBV19	.	13	.	TRBJ2-1	TGTGCCAGTAGGAGAAGGGAACGGGTTGAGCAGTTCTTC	CASRRRERVEQFF
TRBV2	few	10	.	TRBJ1-1	TGTGCCAGCAGCAGCACTGAAGCTTTCTTT	CASSSTEAFF
TRBV2	once	14	.	TRBJ1-5	TGTGCCAGCAGTGGCAGGTATAGCAATCAGCCCCAGCATTTT	CASSGRYSNQPQHF
TRBV15	once	14	.	TRBJ1-3	TGTGCCACCAGCGCCCGTTCCCCCCGGAACACCATATATTTT	CATSARSPRNTIYF
TRBV2	.	13	.	TRBJ1-2	TGTGCCAGCAGTGAACTTTCTAACTATGGCTACACCTTC	CASSELSNYGYTF
TRBV7-2	.	15	.	TRBJ2-5	TGTGCCACCCACCCGCCCCGGGGAACCTTGGTGGCCCAGTACTTC	CATHPPRGTLVAQYF
TRBV7-2	.	12	.	TRBJ1-2	TGTGCCAGCAGCTTAGGGGGGGGGTGGTACACCTTC	CASSLGGGWYTF
TRBV25-1	.	15	.	TRBJ2-5	TGTGCCAGCATCGAGGGTACAGGGTACCAAGAGACCCAGTACTTC	CASIEGTGYQETQYF
TRBV6-5	once	14	.	TRBJ1-2	TGTGCCAGCAGTTACTCTTCCCCTGGGTATGGCTACACCTTC	CASSYSSPGYGYTF
TRBV7-8	.	14	.	TRBJ2-3	TGTGCCAGCAGCTGGCGGGACAGCACAGATACGCAGTATTTT	CASSWRDSTDTQYF
TRBV10-3	once	14	.	TRBJ1-1	TGTGCCATCAGTGAGTCGAGAGCGAACACTGAAGCTTTCTTT	CAISESRANTEAFF